The sequence of this T cell receptor beta chain was determined in a study of control samples from healthy donors and cancer patients. The method was immunoSEQ multiplex PCR; TCRdb's version includes in-frame clones alone and lacks a portion of them. The sample yields about 110,000 clones, over 75% seen once. Sequencing was carried out using PBMCs. The source is a woman aged 55-75 years with lung cancer.

The CDR3 nucleotides read TGTGCCAGCAGTATGGACAGGGTGCACACTGAAGCTTTCTTT. Translation: CASSMDRVHTEAFF. The chain is built from TRBV7-2 and TRBJ1-1, with 8 bases that match TRBD1. The germline CDR1 and CDR2 sequences are SGHTA and FQGNSA. The CDR3 extends over 14 amino acids. The junction had 6 bases not matched to a gene; V was cut back by 6 bases and J by 3 bases.